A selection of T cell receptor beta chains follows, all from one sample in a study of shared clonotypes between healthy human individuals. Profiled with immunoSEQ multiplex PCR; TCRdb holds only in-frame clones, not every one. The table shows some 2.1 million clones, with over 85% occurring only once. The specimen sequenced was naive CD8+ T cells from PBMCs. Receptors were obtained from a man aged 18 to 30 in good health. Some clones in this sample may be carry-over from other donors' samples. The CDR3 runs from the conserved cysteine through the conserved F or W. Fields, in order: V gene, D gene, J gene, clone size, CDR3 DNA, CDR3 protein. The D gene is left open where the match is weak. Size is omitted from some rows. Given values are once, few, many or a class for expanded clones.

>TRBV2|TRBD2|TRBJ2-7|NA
TGTGCCAGCAGTGGTGGCGGGGAGGGCTACGAGCAGTACTTC
CASSGGGEGYEQYF
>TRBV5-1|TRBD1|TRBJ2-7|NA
TGCGCCAGCAGCGAGAGACAGGGCAAACCAGGGCAGGCGAAGTACTTC
CASSERQGKPGQAKYF
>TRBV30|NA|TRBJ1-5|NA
TGTGCCTGGAGTGCCGGAGGCAATCAGCCCCAGCATTTT
CAWSAGGNQPQHF
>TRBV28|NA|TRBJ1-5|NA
TGTGCCAGCAGTCTGACAGATTTTTATCAGCCCCAGCATTTT
CASSLTDFYQPQHF
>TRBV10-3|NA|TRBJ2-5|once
TGTGCCATCAGTGGAACCTTATCGGGACGGGGTCAAGAGACCCAGTACTTC
CAISGTLSGRGQETQYF
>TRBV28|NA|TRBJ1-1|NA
TGTGCCAGCAGTCCCAGGGCAGGATTGAACACTGAAGCTTTCTTT
CASSPRAGLNTEAFF
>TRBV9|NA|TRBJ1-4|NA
TGTGCCAGCAGTCCCGATGCAACTAATGAAAAACTGTTTTTT
CASSPDATNEKLFF
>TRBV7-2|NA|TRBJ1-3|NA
TGTGCCAGCAGCTTTTTCTCCGAGGGTGGAAACACCATATATTTT
CASSFFSEGGNTIYF
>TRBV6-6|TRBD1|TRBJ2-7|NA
TGTGCCAGCAGTTACGGGACAGGGGGCGAGCAGTACTTC
CASSYGTGGEQYF
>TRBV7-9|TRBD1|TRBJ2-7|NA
TGTGCCAGCAGCGCTGACAGGGGACTGGACTACGAGCAGTACTTC
CASSADRGLDYEQYF
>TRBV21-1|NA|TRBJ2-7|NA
TGTGCCAGCAGCAAATGGTCGGAGTGCTCCTACGAGCAGTACTTC
CASSKWSECSYEQYF
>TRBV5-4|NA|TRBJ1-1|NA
TGTGCCAGCAGCTTGTTGGTGAGCATGAACACTGAAGCTTTCTTT
CASSLLVSMNTEAFF
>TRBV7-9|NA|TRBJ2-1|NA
TGTGCCAGCCTATGGTGGAGCTCCTACAATGAGCAGTTCTTC
CASLWWSSYNEQFF
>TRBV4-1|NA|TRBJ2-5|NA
TGCGCCAGCAGCCTTATGGGGGCGATACAAGAGACCCAGTACTTC
CASSLMGAIQETQYF
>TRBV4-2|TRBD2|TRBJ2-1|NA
TGTGCCAGCAGCCAAGGGCTAGCGGATTACAATGAGCAGTTCTTC
CASSQGLADYNEQFF
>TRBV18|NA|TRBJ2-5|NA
TGTGCCAGCTCACCACGTACGCAGGTGGTTGTGGAGACCCAGTACTTC
CASSPRTQVVVETQYF
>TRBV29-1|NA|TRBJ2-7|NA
TGCAGCGTAAGAACTGTGACAAGCAGCTCCTACGAGCAGTACTTC
CSVRTVTSSSYEQYF
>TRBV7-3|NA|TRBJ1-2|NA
TGTGCCAGCAGCTTAATGAGGCAGTCTAACTATGGCTACACCTTC
CASSLMRQSNYGYTF
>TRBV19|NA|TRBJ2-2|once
TGTGCCAGTAGTATAGTTCTGACCGGGGAGCTGTTTTTT
CASSIVLTGELFF
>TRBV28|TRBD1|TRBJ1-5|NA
TGTGCCAGCAGCCTGGACAGGGTCGGCAATCAGCCCCAGCATTTT
CASSLDRVGNQPQHF